The 32 T cell receptor beta chains listed next were all sequenced from one sample in a study of blood T cell repertoires in COVID-19. This table comes from immunoSEQ multiplex PCR, and its TCRdb copy is limited to in-frame clones, with some not included. The sample records under 300,000 clones, 70% to 90% being singletons. The sample consisted of peripheral blood. Receptor source: a middle-aged woman who had recovered from COVID-19.

This chain links TRBV21-1 with TRBJ2-3; no check of the table's D call, TRBD2, against the DNA was made. TRBV21-1 is labeled a pseudogene. The CDR3 runs to 17 residues. CDR3 residues: CASSRRAREVRTDTQYF. Written as DNA, the CDR3 is TGTGCCAGCAGCAGACGGGCGCGGGAGGTGCGCACAGATACGCAGTATTTT.

The chain has TRBV19 and TRBJ2-1; unclear D gene. Germline V gene sequence: CDR1 LNHDA, CDR2 SQIVND (reference sequence). The V gene lost 1 base and the J gene lost 0 bases, with 10 bases spanning the gap. This CDR3 has 16 amino acids. CDR3 amino acids: CASSIAEPSSYNEQFF. The CDR3 DNA follows: TGTGCCAGTAGTATAGCCGAACCTAGCTCCTACAATGAGCAGTTCTTC.

This chain uses TRBV15 with TRBJ1-1; 7 bases fit TRBD1. Germline assignment: CDR1 LNHNV and CDR2 YYDKDF (reference sequence). The junction had 8 bases not matched to a gene; V was cut back by 9 bases and J by 7 bases. The CDR3 extends over 12 amino acids. The CDR3 coding sequence is TGTGCCACAAGAGACAGGGTCAATGAAGCTTTCTTT. It specifies CATRDRVNEAFF.

This chain uses TRBV6-1 with TRBJ2-1; TRBD2 matches 7 bases. Germline V gene data show CDR1 as MNHNS and CDR2 as SASEGT. The ends lost 8 bases at V and 0 bases at J; junction bases unmatched: 10. The CDR3 is made up of 16 amino acids. The CDR3 nucleotides read TGTGCCAGCGGTGGCCCTAGCGGCAACTCCTACAATGAGCAGTTCTTC. Encoded protein: CASGGPSGNSYNEQFF.

The genes are TRBV5-6 and TRBJ1-2; TRBD1 aligns across 10 bases. J was trimmed by 4 bases and V by 4 bases; bases with no gene match: 4. Germline V gene lookup returns CDR1 SGHDT and CDR2 YYEEEE. The CDR3 runs to 14 residues. The CDR3 sequence is CASSPDRGLYGYTF. The CDR3 DNA sequence: TGTGCCAGCAGCCCAGACAGGGGGCTCTATGGCTACACCTTC.

This chain uses TRBV5-1 with TRBJ1-1, with 9 bases identical to TRBD1. V dropped 2 bases and J dropped 0; count of bases not matched to a gene: 5. The CDR3 has 16 amino acids. Looked up from germline, CDR1 is SGHRS and CDR2 is YFSETQ. CDR3 sequence (DNA): TGCGCCAGCAGCTTAGGACAGGGGCTATTGAACACTGAAGCTTTCTTT. Translating it yields CASSLGQGLLNTEAFF.

CDR3 bases: TGTGCCAGCAGGACTGCGGGAGACTACTATGGCTACACCTTC. Protein product: CASRTAGDYYGYTF. The chain has TRBV2 and TRBJ1-2; D is unclear. This CDR3 is 14 amino acids long. Germline V gene data show CDR1 as SNHLY and CDR2 as FYNNEI. V gave up 6 bases and J gave up 3 bases, with 14 bases separating them.

This chain joins TRBV6-4 and TRBJ1-2; D might be TRBD1 (5 bases). V was clipped by 0 bases and J by 4 bases, with 9 bases between them. CDR1 and CDR2 (germline): MRHNA, SNTAGT. CDR3 length: 14 amino acids. CDR3 amino acids: CASSDSLGGYGYTF. The CDR3 DNA follows: TGTGCCAGCAGTGACTCTTTGGGGGGCTATGGCTACACCTTC.

The CDR3 DNA reads as TGTGCCCGCGGCTTTGGGGCTAGCGGGAGGTACGAGCAGTACGTC. Translating gives CARGFGASGRYEQYV. The gene calls are TRBV21-1 and TRBJ2-7; no DNA check was done on the table's D call, TRBD2. TRBV21-1 is deemed a pseudogene. This CDR3 has 15 residues.

V and J are TRBV24-1 and TRBJ2-1, with 13 bases lining up with TRBD2. The V segment lost 3 bases and the J segment 5 bases; nucleotides outside the gene matches: 3. CDR3 length equals 16 residues. CDR1 is KGHDR, CDR2 SFDVKD, per germline. CDR3 in DNA: TGTGCCACCAGTGATCCCGGACTAGCGGGGGACAATGAGCAGTTCTTC. Encoded protein: CATSDPGLAGDNEQFF.

Only one count was recorded for this clone. The sample carries other DNA sequences with the same CDR3. The V call is TRBV18, the J call TRBJ1-5, with TRBD1 as a possible D gene (6 bases). Germline assignment: CDR1 KGHSH and CDR2 LQKENI. The CDR3 spans 13 residues. Deletions cut 6 bases from V and 4 bases from J, with 10 bases between. CDR3 coding DNA: TGTGCCAGCTCCCCCGACAGGAATCAGCCCCAGCATTTT. Residues: CASSPDRNQPQHF.

The genes are TRBV5-1 and TRBJ1-1; no definite D call. The ends were cut back, 4 bases at V and 0 bases at J, with 25 bases in the middle. Germline values: CDR1 SGHRS, CDR2 YFSETQ. CDR3 length equals 19 residues. The CDR3, as DNA: TGCGCCAGCAGCCCCGCTACCGGAGGTCCCAACACCGTGAACACTGAAGCTTTCTTT. Its protein is CASSPATGGPNTVNTEAFF.

The J gene is TRBJ2-5, the V gene TRBV30; 7 bases are a match to TRBD2. The CDR3 spans 15 residues. From germline, CDR1 is GTSNPN and CDR2 SVGIG (reference sequence). Unmatched junction bases numbered 10, after V lost 1 base and J lost 5 bases. The CDR3 here is CAWSAPRGVGETQYF. In DNA form, the CDR3 reads TGTGCCTGGAGTGCCCCCCGGGGGGTCGGGGAGACCCAGTACTTC. The whole variable domain, remainder taken from reference TRBV30 and TRBJ2-5, is SQTIHQWPATLVQPVGSPLSLECTVEGTSNPNLYWYRQAAGRGLQLLFYSVGIGQISSEVPQNLSASRPQDRQFILSSKKLLLSDSGFYLCAWSAPRGVGETQYFGPGTRLLVL.

The chain has TRBV5-1 and TRBJ1-2, with TRBD1 matching over 9 bases. Losses at the gene ends were 0 bases for V and 7 bases for J; bases not matched to a gene: 7. Germline-derived CDR1 and CDR2 are SGHRS and YFSETQ. The CDR3 is made up of 15 amino acids. CDR3 in amino acids: CASSLEHRDRAGYTF. The CDR3 DNA reads as TGCGCCAGCAGCTTGGAACACCGGGACAGGGCTGGCTACACCTTC.

The chain combines TRBV6-2 or TRBV6-3 with TRBJ1-2; D possibly corresponds to TRBD1 (5 bases). In germline, CDR1 is MNHEY, CDR2 SVGEGT. The CDR3 length is 15 residues. The V gene lost 7 bases and the J gene lost 6 bases, with 21 bases spanning the gap. CDR3: CASTPTGVLGHGYTF. CDR3 bases: TGTGCCAGCACCCCGACGGGAGTCCTGGGGCATGGCTACACCTTC.

The rearrangement uses TRBV30 and TRBJ1-2, with unresolved D. V gave up 0 bases and J gave up 2 bases, with 4 bases separating them. The V gene's germline CDR1 is GTSNPN and CDR2 SVGIG (reference sequence). This CDR3 has 12 amino acids. Here the CDR3 reads CAWSVTNYGYTF. In nucleotides, the CDR3 is TGTGCCTGGAGTGTAACAAACTATGGCTACACCTTC.

The chain uses TRBV21-1 and TRBJ2-3; the table's D call TRBD2 went unverified against the DNA. TRBV21-1 is described as a pseudogene. This CDR3 is built from 15 residues. The CDR3 region is CASSKVPGGTDTQYF. In DNA form, the CDR3 reads TGTGCCAGCAGCAAAGTGCCGGGAGGGACAGATACGCAGTATTTT.

The chain uses TRBV5-1 and TRBJ2-1; D remains ambiguous. Trimming shortened V by 9 bases and J by 12 bases, and 13 bases separated the two germline ends. This CDR3 has 10 residues. The germline V gene has CDR1 SGHRS and CDR2 YFSETQ. The CDR3 region is CATRAFGQFF. The CDR3 bases are TGCGCCACCCGAGCATTTGGGCAGTTCTTC.

This clone was observed a single time. The V call is TRBV20-1, the J call TRBJ2-1; a weak D match, TRBD2 (5 bases). V was pared by 6 bases and J by 8 bases, with 8 bases between. CDR1 is DFQATT, CDR2 SNEGSKA, per germline (reference sequence). The CDR3 is made up of 10 amino acids. The DNA of the CDR3 is TGCAGTGCCACCGGGGATGAGCAGTTCTTC. Its protein product is CSATGDEQFF.

This clone was recorded once. The chain recombines TRBV5-6 with TRBJ2-7; 9 bases are a match to TRBD2. CDR3 length: 15 residues. The ends lost 3 bases at V and 8 bases at J; junction bases unmatched: 12. Germline V gene sequence: CDR1 SGHDT, CDR2 YYEEEE. The DNA for the CDR3 is TGTGCCAGCAGCTCGGCCCCCGGGACTAGCCTCAAGCAGTACTTC. As protein: CASSSAPGTSLKQYF.

V is TRBV29-1 and J is TRBJ1-2, with unresolved D. CDR1 and CDR2 from the germline V gene are SQVTM and ANQGSEA. The germline V and J ends were trimmed by 7 bases and 5 bases, with 20 bases remaining between them. The CDR3 spans 14 residues. The chain's CDR3 is CSALGGLGEYGYTF. Written as DNA, the CDR3 is TGCAGCGCCCTAGGTGGCCTGGGAGAATATGGCTACACCTTC.

With respect to this clone: Additional DNA sequences in this sample encode the identical CDR3. The V call is TRBV10-3, the J call TRBJ1-5, with D perhaps matching TRBD1 (5 bases). Trimming removed 3 bases from V and 4 bases from J, with 10 bases in between. Germline V gene data show CDR1 as ENHRY and CDR2 as SYGVKD. The CDR3 covers 14 residues. CDR3 residues: CAISDGGGNQPQHF. CDR3 coding DNA: TGTGCCATCAGTGACGGGGGAGGGAATCAGCCCCAGCATTTT.

This chain joins TRBV7-8 and TRBJ2-7; TRBD1 aligns across 7 bases. Germline V gene sequence: CDR1 SGHVS, CDR2 FQNEAQ. With V trimmed by 4 bases and J by 7 bases, 10 bases remained unmatched. The CDR3 spans 14 residues. CDR3 coding DNA: TGTGCCAGCAGCTACGACGACAGGGTGGGGGAGCAGTACGTC. It codes for CASSYDDRVGEQYV.

The table lists this clone with a few counts. This chain links TRBV11-3 with TRBJ1-6, with a weak D call TRBD1 (6 bases). V lost 4 bases to trimming and J lost 0 bases, with 13 bases between them. CDR3 length: 17 amino acids. CDR1 and CDR2 from the germline V gene are SGHNT and YENEEA. CDR3 sequence reads: CASSYTGSGSYNSPLHF. The CDR3 DNA reads TGTGCCAGCAGCTATACAGGGAGCGGCTCCTATAATTCACCCCTCCACTTT.

On this clone: One end of the junction is discordant with germline, which a read error may explain. The gene calls are TRBV7-7 and TRBJ2-2; 9 bases align to TRBD2. Per the germline V gene, CDR1 is SSHAT and CDR2 is FNYEAQ (reference sequence). The CDR3 totals 15 residues. This chain's CDR3 is CASSSLAGPGGELFF. Here the CDR3 DNA reads TGTGCTAGCAGCTCACTAGCGGGCCCGGGGGGGGAGCTGTTTTTT.

V gene TRBV5-5 combines with J gene TRBJ2-2; perhaps TRBD1 as D (5 bases). The CDR3 spans 14 residues. V shed 0 bases and J shed 5 bases, with 8 bases lying between them. Looked up from germline, CDR1 is SGHKS and CDR2 is YYEKEE (reference sequence). The CDR3 spells CASSLAGLTGELFF. DNA for the CDR3: TGTGCCAGCAGCTTGGCAGGGTTGACCGGGGAGCTGTTTTTT. The entire variable domain, with the rest obtained from reference TRBV5-5 and TRBJ2-2, is as follows: DAGVTQSPTHLIKTRGQQVTLRCSPISGHKSVSWYQQVLGQGPQFIFQYYEKEERGRGNFPDRFSARQFPNYSSELNVNALLLGDSALYLCASSLAGLTGELFFGEGSRLTVL.

The rearrangement uses TRBV7-9 and TRBJ2-2; TRBD2 might be the D (6 bases). CDR3 length: 17 residues. V shed 5 bases and J shed 6 bases, with 22 bases lying between them. The germline gives CDR1 SEHNR, CDR2 FQNEAQ (reference sequence). The CDR3 region has the DNA TGTGCCAGCAGCAAGGGTATGGGGGGAGCCGAGGCCGGGGAGCTGTTTTTT. Translating it yields CASSKGMGGAEAGELFF.

V usage is TRBV7-9 and J usage is TRBJ2-2; 10 bases match TRBD2. The germline V gene encodes CDR1 SEHNR and CDR2 FQNEAQ (reference sequence). The ends lost 4 bases at V and 5 bases at J; junction bases unmatched: 4. The CDR3 is 15 residues long. CDR3 bases: TGTGCCAGCAGCTCCCGACTAGCGGGTACCGGGGAGCTGTTTTTT. Translation gives CASSSRLAGTGELFF.

V is TRBV3-1 (or the pseudogene TRBV3-2) and J is TRBJ1-2; the match to TRBD1 covers 7 bases. The V segment lost 4 bases and the J segment 4 bases; nucleotides outside the gene matches: 21. In germline, CDR1 is LGHDT, CDR2 YNNKEL (reference sequence). The CDR3 extends over 19 amino acids. CDR3 in DNA: TGTGCCAGCAGCCCACCCCAGGAAGGGACAGCACAAGGGGGCTATGGCTACACCTTC. Amino acids: CASSPPQEGTAQGGYGYTF.

This chain connects TRBV18 to TRBJ2-3, with unresolved D. The length of the CDR3 is 13 residues. Deletions cut 3 bases from V and 1 base from J, with 5 bases between. Germline V gene lookup returns CDR1 KGHSH and CDR2 LQKENI. Here the CDR3 reads CASSPPGTDTQYF. CDR3 DNA sequence: TGTGCCAGCTCACCCCCTGGCACAGATACGCAGTATTTT.

V is TRBV7-9 and J is TRBJ1-4; the match to TRBD1 covers 10 bases. V was pared by 5 bases and J by 2 bases, with 8 bases of the junction left unmatched. The CDR3 loop spans 17 amino acids. Germline V CDR1 and CDR2: SEHNR, FQNEAQ (reference sequence). The CDR3: CASSPGGTGVTNEKLFF. As DNA, the CDR3 is TGTGCCAGCAGCCCAGGGGGGACAGGGGTTACTAATGAAAAACTGTTTTTT.

The CDR3 loop reads CATSKGGGFEQYF. The CDR3 nucleotides read TGTGCCACCAGCAAGGGAGGGGGGTTCGAGCAGTACTTC. The chain recombines TRBV15 with TRBJ2-7; a possible D gene is TRBD2 (7 bases). Germline CDR1 is LNHNV and CDR2 is YYDKDF (reference sequence). This CDR3 is built from 13 residues. V lost 4 bases, J lost 6 bases, and 13 bases lay in between. Using reference TRBV15 and TRBJ2-7 for the parts outside the CDR3, the full variable domain is DAMVIQNPRYQVTQFGKPVTLSCSQTLNHNVMYWYQQKSSQAPKLLFHYYDKDFNNEADTPDNFQSRRPNTSFCFLDIRSPGLGDTAMYLCATSKGGGFEQYFGPGTRLTVT.